This T cell receptor (beta chain) was identified during a study of T cell changes during pregnancy in multiple sclerosis. Clones were sequenced by immunoSEQ multiplex PCR, and TCRdb holds only the in-frame ones, with some missing. The sample has about 18,000 clones; 85% to 90% are singletons. This CDR3 spans 13 amino acids. The germline V and J ends were trimmed by 3 bases and 1 base, with 6 bases remaining between them. The germline V gene encodes CDR1 LGHNT and CDR2 FRNRAP. J is TRBJ2-5 and V is TRBV12-5; D is unclear. The TCR was taken from a female donor in good health, enrolled as a control in a pregnancy study. The sequenced sample was CD4+ T cells from peripheral blood mononuclear cells, obtained in the first trimester of pregnancy. The CDR3: CASGFSFQETQYF. In nucleotides, the CDR3 is TGTGCTAGTGGTTTTTCTTTCCAAGAGACCCAGTACTTC.